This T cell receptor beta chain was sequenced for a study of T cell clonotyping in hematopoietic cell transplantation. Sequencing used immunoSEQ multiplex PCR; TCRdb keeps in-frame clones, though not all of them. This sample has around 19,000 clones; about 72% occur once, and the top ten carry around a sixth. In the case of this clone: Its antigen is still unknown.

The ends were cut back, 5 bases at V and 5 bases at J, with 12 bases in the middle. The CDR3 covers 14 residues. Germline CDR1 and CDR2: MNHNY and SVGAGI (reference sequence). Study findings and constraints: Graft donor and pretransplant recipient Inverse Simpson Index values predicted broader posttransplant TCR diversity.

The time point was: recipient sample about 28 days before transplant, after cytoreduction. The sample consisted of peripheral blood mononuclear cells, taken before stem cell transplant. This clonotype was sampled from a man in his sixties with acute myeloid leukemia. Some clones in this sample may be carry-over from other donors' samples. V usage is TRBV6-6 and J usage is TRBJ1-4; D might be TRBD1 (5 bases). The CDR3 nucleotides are TGTGCCAGCAGTACGACGGGGCAGAATGAAAAACTGTTTTTT. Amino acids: CASSTTGQNEKLFF.